One sample yielded the 15 T cell receptor beta chains listed below, sequenced in a study of T cell changes during pregnancy in multiple sclerosis. Profiled with immunoSEQ multiplex PCR; TCRdb holds only in-frame clones, not every one. The sample yields about 98,000 clones, 92% seen once. The material sequenced was peripheral blood, taken after pregnancy. These receptors were obtained from a female donor in good health, enrolled as a control in a pregnancy study.

V and J are TRBV2 and TRBJ2-7, with 7 bases matching TRBD2. The CDR3 extends over 14 amino acids. The V gene end was trimmed by 3 bases and the J gene end by 7 bases; junction bases not matched to a gene: 9. Germline CDR1 reads SNHLY; CDR2 reads FYNNEI. CDR3 nucleotide sequence: TGTGCCAGCAGTGACCGCGGGAGCCCCCTGGAGCAGTACTTC. Translation gives CASSDRGSPLEQYF.

This clone appeared once. The chain couples TRBV29-1 to TRBJ1-1, with D perhaps TRBD1 (6 bases). Trimming pared 0 bases from V and 6 bases from J, leaving 11 bases between. Germline-derived CDR1 and CDR2 are SQVTM and ANQGSEA. This CDR3 is built from 13 residues. CDR3 nucleotide sequence: TGCAGCGTTGAAGAAGCAGGGGTCGCTGAAGCTTTCTTT. This sequence encodes CSVEEAGVAEAFF.

This chain uses TRBV4-1 with TRBJ1-2; D remains ambiguous. Trimming stripped 1 base from V and 4 bases from J, with 4 bases between. Per the germline V gene, CDR1 is MGHRA and CDR2 is YSYEKL. The CDR3 is 12 amino acids. The CDR3: CASSQAGYGYTF. The CDR3 DNA follows: TGCGCCAGCAGCCAAGCGGGCTATGGCTACACCTTC.

This sequence joins TRBV27 and TRBJ1-5; D perhaps matches TRBD1 (5 bases). The CDR3 is 16 amino acids. V was cut by 2 bases and J by 6 bases, with 17 bases left in between. Germline V gene sequence: CDR1 MNHEY, CDR2 SMNVEV (reference sequence). The CDR3 region has the DNA TGTGCCAGCAGTTTACGGGCCGGTTTGGGGGGTCAGCCCCAGCATTTT. Translated: CASSLRAGLGGQPQHF.

The gene calls are TRBV28 and TRBJ2-2; 10 bases map to TRBD2. This CDR3 is 16 amino acids long. V trimming: 5 bases; J trimming: 4 bases; junction bases outside the gene matches: 7. Looked up from germline, CDR1 is MDHEN and CDR2 is SYDVKM. In DNA, the CDR3 is TGTGCCAGCAGTCCCGGGGTAGCGGGAGGCACCGGGGAGCTGTTTTTT. Protein product: CASSPGVAGGTGELFF. The variable domain in full, completed from reference TRBV28 and TRBJ2-2, reads DVKVTQSSRYLVKRTGEKVFLECVQDMDHENMFWYRQDPGLGLRLIYFSYDVKMKEKGDIPEGYSVSREKKERFSLILESASTNQTSMYLCASSPGVAGGTGELFFGEGSRLTVL.

J is TRBJ2-4 and V is TRBV5-1, with D perhaps TRBD2 (6 bases). The V end lost 0 bases, the J end lost 8 bases, and 12 bases lay between the germline ends. The CDR3 contains 14 residues. The germline CDR1 and CDR2 sequences are SGHRS and YFSETQ. CDR3 sequence: CASSLVGPGDIQYF. As DNA, the CDR3 is TGCGCCAGCAGCTTGGTTGGACCGGGGGACATTCAGTACTTC.

V and J are TRBV28 and TRBJ2-7; 10 bases are shared with TRBD1. Trimming at V came to 11 bases and at J to 2 bases, leaving 6 bases not matched to a gene. Per the germline V gene, CDR1 is MDHEN and CDR2 is SYDVKM. The CDR3 is 13 residues long. The CDR3 reads CAARDRGTYEQYF. CDR3 in DNA: TGTGCCGCCCGGGACAGGGGAACCTACGAGCAGTACTTC.

The V and J genes are TRBV7-8 and TRBJ1-2; 7 bases map to TRBD1. Germline-derived CDR1 and CDR2 are SGHVS and FQNEAQ. Losses at the gene ends were 1 base for V and 6 bases for J; bases not matched to a gene: 8. The CDR3 loop spans 15 amino acids. The CDR3 sequence: CASSLGPGTVDGYTF. The CDR3 bases are TGTGCCAGCAGCTTAGGCCCCGGGACAGTGGATGGCTACACCTTC.

V gene TRBV6-6 combines with J gene TRBJ2-7; 10 nucleotides match TRBD1. The CDR3 loop spans 13 amino acids. Germline V CDR1 and CDR2: MNHNY, SVGAGI (reference sequence). V gave up 10 bases and J gave up 3 bases; unmatched junction bases: 6. The CDR3 loop is CATSGQGSYEQYF. Here the CDR3 DNA reads TGTGCCACCTCGGGACAGGGGAGCTACGAGCAGTACTTC.

V gene TRBV30 combines with J gene TRBJ2-3, with TRBD1 as a possible D gene (5 bases). Trimming removed 3 bases from V and 0 bases from J, with 10 bases in between. From germline, CDR1 is GTSNPN and CDR2 SVGIG (reference sequence). This CDR3 has 14 residues. CDR3 nucleotides: TGTGCCTGGAGACCGGACACAAGCACAGATACGCAGTATTTT. Translated, it gives CAWRPDTSTDTQYF.

This clone was picked up one time. J is TRBJ2-2 and V is TRBV19, with 9 bases identical to TRBD1. Germline-derived CDR1 and CDR2 are LNHDA and SQIVND (reference sequence). This CDR3 spans 15 amino acids. The J segment lost 4 bases and the V segment lost 5 bases, leaving 5 bases of the junction unmatched. CDR3 residues: CASSRRQGGTGELFF. In DNA, the CDR3 is TGTGCCAGTAGTCGGAGACAGGGGGGCACCGGGGAGCTGTTTTTT.

The chain combines TRBV30 with TRBJ2-1; 8 nucleotides agree with TRBD1. V was clipped by 1 base and J by 9 bases; unmatched bases: 5. Germline V gene sequence: CDR1 GTSNPN, CDR2 SVGIG (reference sequence). The CDR3 is 13 amino acids. CDR3 coding DNA: TGTGCCTGGAGTGGGACAGGGCTGGGTGAGCAGTTCTTC. Its translation is CAWSGTGLGEQFF.

V usage is TRBV7-9 and J usage is TRBJ2-1; D is uncertain. This CDR3 is 10 amino acids long. Trimming pared 4 bases from V and 7 bases from J, leaving 2 bases between. CDR1 is SEHNR and CDR2 is FQNEAQ in the germline V gene (reference sequence). CDR3 DNA sequence: TGTGCCAGCAGCTCGAATGAGCAGTTCTTC. Its translation is CASSSNEQFF.

In its sample, this clone was seen a few times. The gene calls are TRBV6-6 and TRBJ2-6; possibly TRBD2 for D (5 bases). This CDR3 is built from 15 residues. Germline lookup yields CDR1 MNHNY and CDR2 SVGAGI (reference sequence). Between the trimmed V and J ends, which lost 7 bases and 0 bases, there was a span of 10 bases. Here the CDR3 DNA reads TGTGCCAGCATTAGCGCGGACTCTGGGGCCAACGTCCTGACTTTC. It specifies CASISADSGANVLTF.

The V gene is TRBV7-9, the J gene TRBJ2-3; a weak D match, TRBD2 (6 bases). V lost 1 base, J lost 2 bases, and 16 bases lay in between. Looked up from germline, CDR1 is SEHNR and CDR2 is FQNEAQ (reference sequence). The CDR3 extends over 17 amino acids. CDR3 DNA: TGTGCCAGCAGCTTAGTGTCCGGGAGCCACTTCACAGATACGCAGTATTTT. It encodes CASSLVSGSHFTDTQYF.